This is a list of T cell receptor beta chains from one sample in a study of T cells in Graves' hyperthyroidism and ophthalmopathy. One entry per CDR3 protein results from TCRdb running MiXCR on the multiplex PCR reads. This table has 94,000 or so distinct CDR3 sequences, approximately 56% appearing once. Sample: blood. These receptors were taken from a woman in her forties with Graves' hyperthyroidism. Each CDR3 is given with its conserved first and last residue. D genes are given only for firm matches. For some rows the clone size is stated as once, few or many, or as a class when expanded; others skip it.

d_call: TRBD2
j_call: TRBJ2-5
v_call: TRBV20-1
clone_size: .
cdr3_length: 15
cdr3_aa: CSALGTSGSRETQYF
cdr3_nt: TGCAGTGCTTTAGGGACTAGCGGGAGCAGGGAGACCCAGTACTTC

d_call: TRBD1
j_call: TRBJ2-7
v_call: TRBV6-5
clone_size: many
cdr3_length: 11
cdr3_aa: CASEQGALKIF
cdr3_nt: TGTGCCAGCGAACAGGGGGCCTTGAAGATCTTC

d_call: .
j_call: TRBJ2-7
v_call: TRBV15
clone_size: .
cdr3_length: 14
cdr3_aa: CATSRPTGTYEQYF
cdr3_nt: TGTGCCACCAGCAGGCCGACCGGGACCTACGAGCAGTACTTC

d_call: .
j_call: TRBJ1-1
v_call: TRBV14
clone_size: many
cdr3_length: 15
cdr3_aa: CASSASGIGRTEAFF
cdr3_nt: TGTGCCAGCAGCGCGTCAGGGATCGGGAGGACTGAAGCTTTCTTT

d_call: .
j_call: TRBJ2-7
v_call: TRBV10-3
clone_size: .
cdr3_length: 14
cdr3_aa: CAISVGQSSYEQYF
cdr3_nt: TGTGCCATCAGTGTTGGACAATCCTCCTACGAGCAGTACTTC

d_call: .
j_call: TRBJ1-5
v_call: TRBV19
clone_size: .
cdr3_length: 12
cdr3_aa: CASRGAAQPQHF
cdr3_nt: TGTGCCAGTAGGGGGGCAGCTCAGCCCCAGCATTTT

d_call: TRBD1
j_call: TRBJ1-2
v_call: TRBV20-1
clone_size: .
cdr3_length: 16
cdr3_aa: CSARGGGRGTVSGYTF
cdr3_nt: TGCAGTGCTAGAGGCGGTGGCAGGGGGACAGTCTCTGGCTACACCTTC

d_call: .
j_call: TRBJ1-2
v_call: TRBV25-1
clone_size: many
cdr3_length: 14
cdr3_aa: CASSEFGGSYGYTF
cdr3_nt: TGTGCCAGCAGTGAATTTGGGGGGAGCTATGGCTACACCTTC

d_call: .
j_call: TRBJ2-6
v_call: TRBV20-1
clone_size: many
cdr3_length: 15
cdr3_aa: CSARSVDSGANVLTF
cdr3_nt: TGCAGTGCTAGATCCGTCGACTCTGGGGCCAACGTCCTGACTTTC

d_call: TRBD2
j_call: TRBJ2-5
v_call: TRBV7-8
clone_size: large
cdr3_length: 16
cdr3_aa: CASSMTAGGRVETQYF
cdr3_nt: TGTGCCAGCAGCATGACAGCGGGAGGGCGGGTAGAGACCCAGTACTTC

d_call: TRBD1
j_call: TRBJ2-7
v_call: TRBV12-3/TRBV12-4
clone_size: many
cdr3_length: 13
cdr3_aa: CASSLTGDYEQYF
cdr3_nt: TGTGCCAGCAGTTTGACAGGGGACTACGAGCAGTACTTC

d_call: TRBD2
j_call: TRBJ2-7
v_call: TRBV7-2
clone_size: .
cdr3_length: 17
cdr3_aa: CASISRLAGGPPHEQYF
cdr3_nt: TGTGCCAGCATCTCCCGACTAGCGGGAGGGCCTCCCCACGAGCAGTACTTC

d_call: .
j_call: TRBJ1-1
v_call: TRBV7-9
clone_size: many
cdr3_length: 15
cdr3_aa: CASSQATGQHTEAFF
cdr3_nt: TGCGCCAGCAGCCAAGCGACAGGACAACACACTGAAGCTTTCTTT

d_call: .
j_call: TRBJ1-1
v_call: TRBV20-1
clone_size: .
cdr3_length: 11
cdr3_aa: CSVAQGTEAFF
cdr3_nt: TGCAGTGTCGCACAGGGAACTGAAGCTTTCTTT